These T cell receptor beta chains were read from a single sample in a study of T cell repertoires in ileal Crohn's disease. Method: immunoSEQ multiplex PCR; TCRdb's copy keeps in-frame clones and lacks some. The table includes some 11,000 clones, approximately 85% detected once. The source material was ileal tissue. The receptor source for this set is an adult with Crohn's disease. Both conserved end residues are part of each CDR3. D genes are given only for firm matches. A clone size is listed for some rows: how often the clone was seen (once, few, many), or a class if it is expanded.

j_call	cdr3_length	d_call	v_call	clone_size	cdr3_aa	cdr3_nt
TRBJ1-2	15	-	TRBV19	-	CASSSWTEINYGYTF	TGTGCCAGTAGTTCCTGGACAGAGATTAACTATGGCTACACCTTC
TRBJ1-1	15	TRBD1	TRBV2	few	CASSRQGAIGTEAFF	TGTGCCAGCAGTCGACAGGGGGCAATCGGCACTGAAGCTTTCTTT
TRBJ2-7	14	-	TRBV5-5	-	CASSLGQNIYEQYF	TGTGCCAGCAGCTTGGGACAGAATATCTACGAGCAGTACTTC
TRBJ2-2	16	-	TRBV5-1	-	CASSLATGHSTGELFF	TGCGCCAGCAGCTTGGCCACAGGCCATAGCACCGGGGAGCTGTTTTTT
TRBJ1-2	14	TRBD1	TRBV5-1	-	CASSTRTGEYGYTF	TGCGCCAGCAGCACACGGACAGGGGAGTATGGCTACACCTTC
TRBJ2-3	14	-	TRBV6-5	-	CASSLGQFTDAQYF	TGTGCCAGCAGTTTAGGACAGTTCACAGATGCGCAGTATTTT
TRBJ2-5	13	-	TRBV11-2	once	CASSRGSQETQYF	TGTGCCAGCAGCCGGGGATCCCAAGAGACCCAGTACTTC
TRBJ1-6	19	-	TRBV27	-	CASSPTADTRWSFASPLHF	TGTGCCAGCAGTCCAACAGCGGATACAAGGTGGAGTTTTGCTTCACCCCTCCACTTT
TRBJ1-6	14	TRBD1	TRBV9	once	CASSATGINSPLHF	TGTGCCAGCAGCGCGACAGGGATTAATTCACCCCTCCACTTT
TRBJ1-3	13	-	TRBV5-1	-	CASSFTSGNTIYF	TGCGCCAGCAGCTTCACTTCTGGAAACACCATATATTTT
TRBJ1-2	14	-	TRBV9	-	CASPELKKDLWLHF	TGTGCCAGCCCGGAGCTCAAGAAAGACCTATGGCTACACTTC
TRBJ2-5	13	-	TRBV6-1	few	CASIKGVKETQYF	TGTGCCAGCATTAAGGGGGTGAAAGAGACCCAGTACTTC
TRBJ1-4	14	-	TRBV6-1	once	CASSSGTLEEKLFF	TGTGCCAGCAGTTCCGGGACTTTAGAGGAAAAACTGTTTTTT
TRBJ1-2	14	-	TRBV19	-	CASSGSTGFYGYTF	TGTGCCAGTAGTGGATCGACAGGTTTCTATGGCTACACCTTC
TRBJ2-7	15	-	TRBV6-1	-	CASSPEDRNSYEQYF	TGTGCCAGCAGTCCTGAGGACAGAAACTCCTACGAGCAGTACTTC
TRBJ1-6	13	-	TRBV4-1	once	CASSLPPGSPLHF	TGCGCCAGCAGCCTCCCTCCGGGGTCACCCCTCCACTTT
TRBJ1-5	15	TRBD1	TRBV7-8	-	CASSFGQGLNQPQHF	TGTGCCAGCAGCTTTGGACAGGGCCTCAATCAGCCCCAGCATTTT
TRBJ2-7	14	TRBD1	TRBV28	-	CASSPPTGLSEQYF	TGTGCCAGCAGTCCCCCGACAGGGTTGAGTGAGCAGTACTTC
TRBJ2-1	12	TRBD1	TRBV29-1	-	CSVRGQVDEQFF	TGCAGCGTGAGGGGACAGGTTGATGAGCAGTTCTTC
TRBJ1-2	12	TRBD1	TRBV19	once	CASSMTGWDRVF	TGTGCCAGTAGTATGACCGGCTGGGACAGAGTCTTC
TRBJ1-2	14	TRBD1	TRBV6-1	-	CASSGTGSEYGYTF	TGTGCCAGCAGTGGGACAGGGAGCGAGTATGGCTACACCTTC
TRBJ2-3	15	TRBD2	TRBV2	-	CASMKTSGVSNTQYF	TGTGCCAGCATGAAGACTAGCGGGGTTTCGAATACGCAGTATTTT
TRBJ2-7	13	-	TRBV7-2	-	CASSLGSVHEQYF	TGTGCCAGCAGCTTAGGTTCCGTCCACGAGCAGTACTTC
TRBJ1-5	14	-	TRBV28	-	CASSSLNRVQPQHF	TGTGCCAGCAGTTCTCTGAACAGAGTTCAGCCCCAGCATTTT
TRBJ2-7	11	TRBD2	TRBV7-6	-	CASSWGGEQYF	TGTGCCAGCAGCTGGGGGGGGGAGCAGTACTTC
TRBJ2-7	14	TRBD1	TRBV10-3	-	CATSPGQGKNEQYF	TGTGCCACCTCTCCGGGACAGGGAAAGAACGAGCAGTACTTC
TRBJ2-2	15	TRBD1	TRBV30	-	CAWSPPDRDTGELFF	TGTGCCTGGAGTCCCCCGGACAGGGACACCGGGGAGCTGTTTTTT
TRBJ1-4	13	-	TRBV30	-	CAWSVQVNEKLFF	TGTGCCTGGAGTGTACAAGTCAATGAAAAACTGTTTTTT
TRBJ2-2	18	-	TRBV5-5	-	CASSLGWGSMTPGGELFF	TGTGCCAGCAGCTTGGGGTGGGGCAGCATGACCCCAGGCGGGGAGCTGTTTTTT
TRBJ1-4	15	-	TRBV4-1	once	CASSSSGQANEKLFF	TGCGCCAGCAGCTCTTCAGGGCAGGCTAATGAAAAACTGTTTTTT
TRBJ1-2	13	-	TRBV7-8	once	CASSLNQGYGYTF	TGTGCCAGCAGCTTAAATCAGGGTTATGGCTACACCTTC
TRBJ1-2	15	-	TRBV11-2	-	CASSLGYGTPYGYTF	TGTGCCAGCAGCTTAGGTTACGGGACACCCTATGGCTACACCTTC